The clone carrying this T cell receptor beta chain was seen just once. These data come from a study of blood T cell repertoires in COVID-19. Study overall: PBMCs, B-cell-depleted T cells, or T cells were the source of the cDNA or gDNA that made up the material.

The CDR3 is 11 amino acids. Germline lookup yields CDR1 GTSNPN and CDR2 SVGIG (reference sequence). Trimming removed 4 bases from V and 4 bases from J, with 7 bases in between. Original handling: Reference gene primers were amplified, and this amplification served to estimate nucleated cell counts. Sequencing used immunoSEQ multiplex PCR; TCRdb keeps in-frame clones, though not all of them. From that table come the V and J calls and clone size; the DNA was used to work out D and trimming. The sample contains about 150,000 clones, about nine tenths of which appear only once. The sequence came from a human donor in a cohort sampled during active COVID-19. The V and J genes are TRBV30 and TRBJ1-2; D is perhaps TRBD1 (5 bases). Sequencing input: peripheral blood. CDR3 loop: CAWNGGYGYTF. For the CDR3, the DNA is TGTGCCTGGAACGGGGGCTATGGCTACACCTTC.